The 8 T cell receptor beta chains reported below all come from one sample, sequenced in a study of blood T cell repertoires in COVID-19. Repertoires were generated with immunoSEQ multiplex PCR, while TCRdb's copy carries only in-frame clones and drops some. The repertoire has about 370,000 clones, 85% to 90% of them found once; the top ten carry around 7%. Sequencing was done on a sample of peripheral blood. These receptors were collected from a man younger than 30 with active or convalescent COVID-19.

This sequence joins TRBV25-1 and TRBJ2-7; 8 nucleotides match TRBD1. Germline assignment: CDR1 MGHDK and CDR2 SYGVNS. This CDR3 has 15 amino acids. The ends lost 4 bases at V and 0 bases at J; junction bases unmatched: 5. DNA for the CDR3: TGTGCCAGCAGTGGCCGGGACAGGAGCTCCTACGAGCAGTACTTC. Protein: CASSGRDRSSYEQYF.

The chain links TRBV15 to TRBJ2-7; D may be TRBD1 (6 bases). This CDR3 is built from 15 residues. V lost 0 bases and J lost 1, with 10 bases in between. The V gene's germline CDR1 is LNHNV and CDR2 YYDKDF (reference sequence). The CDR3 loop reads CATSREIGGSYEQYF. In DNA form, the CDR3 reads TGTGCCACCAGCAGAGAGATAGGGGGTTCCTACGAGCAGTACTTC.

The chain employs TRBV6-1 and TRBJ1-4, with TRBD1 matching 9 bases. The CDR3 is made up of 17 amino acids. After removal of 3 bases from V and 2 bases from J, the junction contained 7 bases not matched to a gene. The V gene's germline CDR1 is MNHNS and CDR2 SASEGT. The CDR3 loop reads CASSDSGQGETNEKLFF. The CDR3 region has the DNA TGTGCCAGCAGTGATTCGGGACAGGGAGAGACTAATGAAAAACTGTTTTTT.

This rearrangement joins TRBV5-4 to TRBJ2-1, with TRBD2 identical over 7 bases. Germline V CDR1 and CDR2: SGHNT, YYREEE (reference sequence). The CDR3 contains 13 residues. V was clipped by 7 bases and J by 4 bases; unmatched bases: 5. For the CDR3, the DNA is TGTGCCAGCGGGGAGGGAGGGTACAATGAGCAGTTCTTC. Encoded protein: CASGEGGYNEQFF.

This sequence joins TRBV7-9 and TRBJ1-2; D gene ambiguous. Deletions cut 3 bases from V and 2 bases from J, with 13 bases between. This CDR3 is built from 15 residues. Germline CDR1 is SEHNR and CDR2 is FQNEAQ (reference sequence). In DNA form, the CDR3 reads TGTGCCAGCAGCTTCGTTGACGGGAAAAACTATGGCTACACCTTC. Its translation: CASSFVDGKNYGYTF.

The chain has TRBV4-3 and TRBJ2-1; TRBD2 aligns across 13 bases. CDR3 length: 16 residues. The V and J ends lost 3 bases and 4 bases, in that order; junction bases with no gene match: 3. Germline CDR1 LGHNA, CDR2 YSLEER. CDR3 DNA: TGCGCCAGCAGCCAGGAGACTAGCGGGGGGTACAATGAGCAGTTCTTC. Its protein is CASSQETSGGYNEQFF.

This chain joins TRBV28 and TRBJ1-5; D gene uncertain. This CDR3 contains 17 residues. With 8 bases removed from V and 0 bases from J, the gap between germline ends came to 20 bases. The germline gives CDR1 MDHEN, CDR2 SYDVKM. The CDR3 sequence: CASPPPGQEASNQPQHF. Here the CDR3 DNA reads TGTGCCAGCCCCCCTCCGGGCCAGGAGGCTAGCAATCAGCCCCAGCATTTT.

J is TRBJ2-3 and V is TRBV5-6; tentative D call: TRBD1 (5 bases). V was cut by 0 bases and J by 6 bases, with 20 bases left in between. Germline V gene data show CDR1 as SGHDT and CDR2 as YYEEEE. The CDR3 has 17 amino acids. DNA of the CDR3: TGTGCCAGCAGCTTGGGGGTCGGGCAGGGTTATATTGATACGCAGTATTTT. Its protein is CASSLGVGQGYIDTQYF.